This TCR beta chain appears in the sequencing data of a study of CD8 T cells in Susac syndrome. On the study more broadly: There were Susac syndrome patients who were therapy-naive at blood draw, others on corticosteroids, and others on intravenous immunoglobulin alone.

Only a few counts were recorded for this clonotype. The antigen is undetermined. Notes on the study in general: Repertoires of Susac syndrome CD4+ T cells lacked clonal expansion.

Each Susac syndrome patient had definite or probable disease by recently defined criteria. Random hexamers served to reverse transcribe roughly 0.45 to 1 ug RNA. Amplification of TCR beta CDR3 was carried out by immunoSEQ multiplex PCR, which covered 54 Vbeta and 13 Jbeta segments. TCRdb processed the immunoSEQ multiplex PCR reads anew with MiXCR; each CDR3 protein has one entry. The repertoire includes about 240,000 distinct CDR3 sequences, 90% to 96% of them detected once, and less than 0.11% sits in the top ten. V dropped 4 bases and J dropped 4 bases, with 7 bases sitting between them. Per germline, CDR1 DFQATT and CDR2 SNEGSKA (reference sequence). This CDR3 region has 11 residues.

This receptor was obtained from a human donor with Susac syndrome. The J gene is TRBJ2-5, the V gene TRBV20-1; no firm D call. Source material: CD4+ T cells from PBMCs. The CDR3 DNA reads TGCAGTGCTACCTACGGAGAGACCCAGTACTTC. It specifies CSATYGETQYF.